These 15 T cell receptor beta chains share one sample of origin, sequenced in a study of blood T cell repertoires in COVID-19. Measured with immunoSEQ multiplex PCR; TCRdb has only the in-frame clones, and not every one. The table lists a few hundred thousand clones, roughly 91% of them singletons. The sample comprised PBMCs or T cells enriched from blood (not recorded which). Receptor source: a young woman who had recovered from COVID-19.

The chain recombines TRBV28 with TRBJ2-7; a possible D gene is TRBD2 (6 bases). Trimming stripped 4 bases from V and 6 bases from J, with 22 bases between. Germline lookup yields CDR1 MDHEN and CDR2 SYDVKM. The CDR3 totals 16 residues. The DNA of the CDR3 is TGTGCCAGCAGTTGGGACTCCTTGGGATCCGGTAGCGAGCAGTACTTC. Its translation: CASSWDSLGSGSEQYF.

V usage is TRBV30 and J usage is TRBJ2-3; D remains ambiguous. Trimming cost V 4 bases and J 0 bases, with 11 bases left between them. The CDR3 spans 14 residues. Germline CDR1 is GTSNPN and CDR2 is SVGIG (reference sequence). Here the CDR3 DNA reads TGTGCCTGGACTAACCGGCGGAGCACAGATACGCAGTATTTT. It encodes CAWTNRRSTDTQYF.

The chain employs TRBV6-5 and TRBJ2-5; D gene ambiguous. CDR1 is MNHEY and CDR2 is SVGAGI in the germline V gene. The CDR3 length is 14 residues. Trimming shortened V by 0 bases and J by 2 bases, and 7 bases separated the two germline ends. The DNA of the CDR3 is TGTGCCAGCAGTTACTCAAGCCCGCAAGAGACCCAGTACTTC. It translates to CASSYSSPQETQYF.

The chain has TRBV3-1 (or the pseudogene TRBV3-2) and TRBJ2-7; maybe TRBD2 (5 bases). This CDR3 region has 16 residues. Per germline, CDR1 LGHDT and CDR2 YNNKEL (reference sequence). Trimming removed 2 bases at V and 4 bases at J, with 18 bases between. The CDR3 spells CASSQSPLGSGYEQYF. Here the CDR3 DNA reads TGTGCCAGCAGCCAAAGCCCGTTGGGGTCGGGATACGAGCAGTACTTC.

This clone was seen a single time. V is TRBV6-5 and J is TRBJ2-7; TRBD1 matches 7 bases. V lost 8 bases, J lost 2 bases, and 6 bases stayed unmatched. Germline V gives CDR1 MNHEY, CDR2 SVGAGI. The CDR3 runs to 13 residues. CDR3 amino acids: CASSGTEPYEQYF. CDR3 coding DNA: TGTGCCAGCTCCGGGACAGAACCCTACGAGCAGTACTTC.

The chain employs TRBV29-1 and TRBJ1-1; D is unclear. The germline V gene has CDR1 SQVTM and CDR2 ANQGSEA. Between the trimmed V and J ends, which lost 6 bases and 1 base, there was a span of 15 bases. CDR3 length equals 14 residues. CDR3 sequence (DNA): TGCAGCGTAAGATTGGCGGAGGCGAACACTGAAGCTTTCTTT. Amino acids: CSVRLAEANTEAFF.

The gene calls are TRBV5-4 and TRBJ2-3, with D perhaps matching TRBD1 (5 bases). V was trimmed by 4 bases and J by 1 base, leaving 19 bases between them. Germline CDR1 reads SGHNT; CDR2 reads YYREEE (reference sequence). The CDR3 extends over 17 amino acids. The CDR3 loop is CASSPGARPGGTDTQYF. As DNA, the CDR3 is TGTGCCAGCAGCCCTGGGGCGCGACCAGGTGGCACAGATACGCAGTATTTT.

The rearrangement links TRBV10-3 to TRBJ2-5, with D perhaps matching TRBD2 (5 bases). This CDR3 has 13 amino acids. V was pared by 8 bases and J by 1 base, with 11 bases between. The V gene's germline CDR1 is ENHRY and CDR2 SYGVKD. In DNA form, the CDR3 reads TGTGCCATCCGCCAGGAGGCCCAAGAGACCCAGTACTTC. Amino acids: CAIRQEAQETQYF.

The V and J genes are TRBV4-2 and TRBJ1-6; D gene ambiguous. The length of the CDR3 is 13 residues. V lost 1 base to trimming and J lost 12 bases, with 10 bases between them. In germline, CDR1 is LGHNA, CDR2 YNFKEQ. CDR3 sequence: CASSQGPGLPLHF. Here the CDR3 DNA reads TGTGCCAGCAGCCAAGGCCCAGGACTACCCCTCCACTTT.

The gene calls are TRBV6-5 and TRBJ2-7; D not resolved. The CDR3 spans 14 residues. From germline, CDR1 is MNHEY and CDR2 SVGAGI. Trimming took 6 bases from V and 0 from J, leaving 12 bases between them. This CDR3 reads CASSPTGVSYEQYF. The DNA for the CDR3 is TGTGCCAGCAGCCCCACCGGTGTCTCCTACGAGCAGTACTTC.

The chain combines TRBV5-1 with TRBJ1-2; D is unresolved. There are 15 residues in the CDR3. V dropped 2 bases and J dropped 4 bases, with 15 bases sitting between them. CDR1 and CDR2 from the germline V gene are SGHRS and YFSETQ. The CDR3 here is CASSLAGGAGYGYTF. CDR3 nucleotide sequence: TGCGCCAGCAGCTTAGCGGGAGGTGCAGGCTATGGCTACACCTTC.

The chain links TRBV30 to TRBJ1-2; no clear D gene. Germline V gene sequence: CDR1 GTSNPN, CDR2 SVGIG (reference sequence). The CDR3 covers 12 residues. V lost 0 bases and J 13 bases, leaving 15 bases between the germline ends. The CDR3 DNA reads TGTGCCTGGAGTGTAGGTACGGGAGTGGGCACCTTC. Translating gives CAWSVGTGVGTF. Full variable domain (outside the CDR3, taken from reference TRBV30 and TRBJ1-2): SQTIHQWPATLVQPVGSPLSLECTVEGTSNPNLYWYRQAAGRGLQLLFYSVGIGQISSEVPQNLSASRPQDRQFILSSKKLLLSDSGFYLCAWSVGTGVGTFGSGTRLTVV.

This chain uses TRBV10-3 with TRBJ1-1, with 11 nucleotides matching TRBD1. The CDR3 length is 17 residues. Trimming took 5 bases from V and 0 from J; bases not matched to a gene: 8. Looked up from germline, CDR1 is ENHRY and CDR2 is SYGVKD. CDR3 bases: TGTGCCATCAGTAACCCGGACAGGGGGCTACTGAACACTGAAGCTTTCTTT. Protein sequence: CAISNPDRGLLNTEAFF.

The chain employs TRBV3-1 (or the pseudogene TRBV3-2) and TRBJ2-3, with 10 positions matching TRBD2. The ends lost 7 bases at V and 4 bases at J; junction bases unmatched: 5. There are 14 residues in the CDR3. In germline, CDR1 is LGHDT, CDR2 YNNKEL (reference sequence). The CDR3 DNA is TGTGCCAGCACCCTAGCGGGAGCCCCAGATACGCAGTATTTT. Encoded protein: CASTLAGAPDTQYF.

V is TRBV5-1 and J is TRBJ2-5; D gene uncertain. Per germline, CDR1 SGHRS and CDR2 YFSETQ. Trimming pared 1 base from V and 0 bases from J, leaving 4 bases between. This CDR3 spans 13 amino acids. The CDR3 sequence is CASSLPNQETQYF. In DNA form, the CDR3 reads TGCGCCAGCAGCTTGCCAAACCAAGAGACCCAGTACTTC.